This TCR beta chain was found in a study of T cell repertoires in cytomegalovirus infection. Study-level points and caveats: Accumulated public TCR beta family frequency recognized individuals carrying CMV together with the relevant HLA.

The ends were cut back, 6 bases at V and 6 bases at J, with 9 bases in the middle. CDR3 length: 11 residues. Germline-derived CDR1 and CDR2 are MDHEN and SYDVKM. TCRdb passed the reads through MiXCR, listing each CDR3 protein once. This table has 150,000 to 200,000 distinct CDR3 sequences, nearly 9.5% appearing once. Turning to this clonotype: Its matching antigen is unknown.

Sequenced input: PBMCs. This receptor was identified in a human donor in good health (CMV status not recorded). Some clones in this sample may be carry-over from other donors' samples. The chain links TRBV28 to TRBJ2-7; no clear D. The CDR3 nucleotides read TGTGCCAGCAGCCCTCCCGGCGAGCAGTACTTC. Its translation: CASSPPGEQYF. The whole variable domain, remainder taken from reference TRBV28 and TRBJ2-7, is DVKVTQSSRYLVKRTGEKVFLECVQDMDHENMFWYRQDPGLGLRLIYFSYDVKMKEKGDIPEGYSVSREKKERFSLILESASTNQTSMYLCASSPPGEQYFGPGTRLTVT.